The sample holds a few counts of the clone carrying this T cell receptor beta chain. Per the original methods: Nucleated cell number was recorded as an estimate derived from reference gene primer amplification. Generated by immunoSEQ multiplex PCR, the TCRdb table keeps only in-frame clones and is missing some. The DNA was the basis for D and trimming; V, J and clone size are from that table. This table has about 190,000 clones, approximately 80% appearing once. The data were taken from a study of blood T cell repertoires in COVID-19. Background on the study: From the United States, Italy and Spain came samples of acute and convalescent COVID-19. The analysed material was cDNA or gDNA that came from T cells, B-cell-depleted T cells, or PBMCs.

CDR1 and CDR2 (germline): LGHDT, YNNKEL (reference sequence). The V end lost 1 base, the J end lost 3 bases, and 3 bases lay between the germline ends. The length of the CDR3 is 13 residues. The chain links TRBV3-1 (or the pseudogene TRBV3-2) to TRBJ1-4, with D unresolved. The sample was peripheral blood. The receptor was derived from a man aged 50 or older who had recovered from COVID-19. The chain's CDR3 is CASSQAANEKLFF. CDR3 DNA: TGTGCCAGCAGCCAAGCGGCTAATGAAAAACTGTTTTTT.